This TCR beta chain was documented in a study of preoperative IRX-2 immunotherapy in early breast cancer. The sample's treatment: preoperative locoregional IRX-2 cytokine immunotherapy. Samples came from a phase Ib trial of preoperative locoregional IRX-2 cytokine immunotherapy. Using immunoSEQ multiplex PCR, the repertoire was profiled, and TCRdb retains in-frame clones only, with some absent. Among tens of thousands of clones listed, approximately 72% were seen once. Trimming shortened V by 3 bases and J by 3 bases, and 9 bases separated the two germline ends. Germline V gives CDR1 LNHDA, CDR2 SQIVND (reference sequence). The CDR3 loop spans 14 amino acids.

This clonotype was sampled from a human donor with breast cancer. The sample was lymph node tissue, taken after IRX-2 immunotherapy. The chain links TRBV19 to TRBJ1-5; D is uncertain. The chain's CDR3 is CASSMPQPNQPQHF. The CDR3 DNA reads TGTGCCAGTAGTATGCCACAGCCCAATCAGCCCCAGCATTTT.